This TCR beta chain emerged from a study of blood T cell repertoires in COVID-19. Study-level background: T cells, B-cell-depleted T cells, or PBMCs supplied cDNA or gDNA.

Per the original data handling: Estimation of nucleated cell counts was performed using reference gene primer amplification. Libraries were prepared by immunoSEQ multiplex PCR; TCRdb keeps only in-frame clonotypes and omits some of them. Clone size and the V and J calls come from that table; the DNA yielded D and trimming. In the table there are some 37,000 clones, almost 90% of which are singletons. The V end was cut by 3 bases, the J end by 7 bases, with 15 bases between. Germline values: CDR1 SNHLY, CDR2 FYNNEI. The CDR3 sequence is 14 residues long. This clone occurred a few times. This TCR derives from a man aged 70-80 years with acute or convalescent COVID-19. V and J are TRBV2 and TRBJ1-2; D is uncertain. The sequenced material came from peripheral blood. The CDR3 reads CASSDLESLGGYTF. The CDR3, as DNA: TGTGCCAGCAGTGATCTGGAGTCCCTAGGTGGCTACACCTTC.